These 14 T cell receptor beta chains originate from one sample sequenced in a study of blood T cell repertoires in COVID-19 (dated by TCRdb to 2019 to 2021). Libraries came from the immunoSEQ multiplex PCR assay. The source is immuneACCESS, and TCRdb retained only in-frame sequences with V and J called. Part of the clones is not carried over; for the studies checked, unresolved V genes explain less than half of this, and the remainder is unexplained. This sample holds 150,000 to 250,000 clones; approximately 80% were observed only once. Together, the top ten hold approximately 12% of the sample. Sequenced input: PBMCs or T cells enriched from blood (not recorded which). Receptors originate from a middle-aged man who had recovered from COVID-19.

The chain uses TRBV7-9 and TRBJ2-7, with D hard to call. The CDR3 is 9 amino acids. The germline V gene has CDR1 SEHNR and CDR2 FQNEAQ (reference sequence). With 2 bases removed from V and 13 bases from J, the gap between germline ends came to 6 bases. CDR3 DNA sequence: TGTGCCAGCAGCTTACACAGTTACGTC. Translating gives CASSLHSYV.

This sequence joins TRBV11-3 and TRBJ2-2; a possible D gene is TRBD2 (5 bases). CDR1 and CDR2 from the germline V gene are SGHNT and YENEEA. Trimming left V 1 base short and J 4 bases short, with 10 bases between. This CDR3 is 15 amino acids long. The CDR3 protein is CASSLGLQTTGELFF. CDR3 DNA: TGTGCCAGCAGCTTAGGACTACAGACCACCGGGGAGCTGTTTTTT.

The V and J genes are TRBV7-8 and TRBJ2-1; TRBD2 agrees at 16 bases. Germline loops: CDR1 SGHVS, CDR2 FQNEAQ. V gave up 3 bases and J gave up 2 bases; unmatched junction bases: 1. This CDR3 contains 17 residues. The DNA of the CDR3 is TGTGCCAGCAGCTTGGGGACTAGCGGGAGGGCCTACAATGAGCAGTTCTTC. Translation gives CASSLGTSGRAYNEQFF.

The chain carries TRBV4-3 and TRBJ1-2; the D gene is possibly TRBD1 (5 bases). From germline, CDR1 is LGHNA and CDR2 YSLEER. The CDR3 has 18 amino acids. Deletions cut 1 base from V and 4 bases from J, with 22 bases between. The CDR3 protein is CASSQGPRDSGPFYGYTF. The DNA of the CDR3 is TGCGCCAGCAGCCAAGGGCCCCGGGACTCCGGGCCCTTCTATGGCTACACCTTC.

This clone was detected once. The V gene is TRBV6-2 or TRBV6-3, the J gene TRBJ2-1; 7 nucleotides agree with TRBD1. The V segment lost 3 bases and the J segment 7 bases; nucleotides outside the gene matches: 6. Germline-derived CDR1 and CDR2 are MNHEY and SVGEGT. The CDR3 is 14 residues long. This CDR3 is CASSYPGQRNEQFF. CDR3 sequence (DNA): TGTGCCAGCAGTTATCCGGGACAGAGAAATGAGCAGTTCTTC.

The V call is TRBV25-1, the J call TRBJ1-5; the match to TRBD1 covers 7 bases. This CDR3 has 14 amino acids. With 3 bases clipped from V and 5 bases from J, the junction kept 4 bases outside the gene matches. Germline CDR1 reads MGHDK; CDR2 reads SYGVNS. This chain's CDR3 is CASSEGTGDQPQHF. CDR3 sequence (DNA): TGTGCCAGCAGTGAGGGAACAGGGGATCAGCCCCAGCATTTT.

The chain combines TRBV6-2 or TRBV6-3 with TRBJ1-1, with 7 bases matching TRBD1. CDR3 size: 14 residues. The ends lost 1 base at V and 4 bases at J; junction bases unmatched: 3. Looked up from germline, CDR1 is MNHEY and CDR2 is SVGEGT. In DNA form, the CDR3 reads TGTGCCAGCAGTTACTTGACAGGGCCCACTGAAGCTTTCTTT. As protein: CASSYLTGPTEAFF.

The rearrangement links TRBV27 to TRBJ2-1; 9 nucleotides match TRBD1. With 5 bases clipped from V and 2 bases from J, the junction kept 4 bases outside the gene matches. This CDR3 has 15 amino acids. Per germline, CDR1 MNHEY and CDR2 SMNVEV (reference sequence). Written as DNA, the CDR3 is TGTGCCAGCAGTCCCGACAGGGGGGCCTACAATGAGCAGTTCTTC. It translates to CASSPDRGAYNEQFF.

The V and J genes are TRBV6-6 and TRBJ2-2; TRBD1 might be the D (6 bases). V lost 2 bases, J lost 0 bases, and 10 bases lay in between. This CDR3 region has 16 residues. Germline V CDR1 and CDR2: MNHNY, SVGAGI (reference sequence). CDR3 bases: TGTGCCAGCAGTTACGGTGGGGGCACGAACACCGGGGAGCTGTTTTTT. Its protein is CASSYGGGTNTGELFF.

The genes are TRBV27 and TRBJ1-2; D not certain. CDR1 is MNHEY, CDR2 SMNVEV, per germline (reference sequence). The CDR3 is made up of 14 amino acids. Trimming removed 3 bases at V and 4 bases at J, with 12 bases between. The CDR3 spells CASSFKVRGYGYTF. The CDR3 DNA sequence: TGTGCCAGCAGTTTCAAGGTGCGGGGCTATGGCTACACCTTC.

The rearrangement joins TRBV2 to TRBJ2-5; TRBD1 matches at 8 bases. The V and J ends lost 5 bases and 4 bases, in that order; junction bases with no gene match: 6. This CDR3 has 14 residues. Germline loops: CDR1 SNHLY, CDR2 FYNNEI. Here the CDR3 DNA reads TGTGCCAGCAGTTCACAGGGGGAAATAGAGACCCAGTACTTC. Translation: CASSSQGEIETQYF.

The table lists this clone with a count of one. The V call is TRBV19, the J call TRBJ2-1; D is possibly TRBD2 (6 bases). The V gene's germline CDR1 is LNHDA and CDR2 SQIVND (reference sequence). The germline V and J ends were trimmed by 9 bases and 6 bases, with 15 bases remaining between them. The CDR3 runs 13 residues. The CDR3 loop is CASSGAGGNEQFF. The CDR3 DNA sequence: TGTGCCAGCAGCGGAGCCGGGGGCAATGAGCAGTTCTTC.

The table lists this clone with a count of one. The rearrangement links TRBV20-1 to TRBJ1-2; tentative D call: TRBD1 (5 bases). CDR3 length: 14 amino acids. Germline CDR1 DFQATT, CDR2 SNEGSKA (reference sequence). Trimming took 6 bases from V and 13 from J, leaving 27 bases between them. The CDR3 here is CSASIPAGPNSSTF. DNA for the CDR3: TGCAGTGCCAGTATTCCTGCGGGACCGAACTCGAGCACCTTC.

For this clone: An end of the junction differs from the germline gene, which may be a read error. The chain has TRBV7-6 and TRBJ1-1, with 7 nucleotides matching TRBD1. The germline gives CDR1 SGHVS, CDR2 FNYEAQ. The CDR3 has 15 amino acids. The CDR3 nucleotides read TGTGCCAGCAGCTTAGGGACAGGTTTGAATACTGAAGCTTTCTTT. Translated, it gives CASSLGTGLNTEAFF.